This T cell receptor (beta chain) was captured by sequencing in a study of T cell repertoires in cytomegalovirus infection. MiXCR, applied by TCRdb to the reads, yields one record per CDR3 protein. In the table there are hundreds of thousands of distinct CDR3 sequences, about 33% of which are singletons. This clonotype appeared a few times. Its target is unknown. Regarding the study as a whole: Cumulative frequency of public TCR beta families picked out carriers of CMV plus the relevant HLA.

Trimming took 5 bases from V and 7 from J, leaving 14 bases between them. The CDR3 is 14 amino acids. CDR1 is LNHDA and CDR2 is SQIVND in the germline V gene (reference sequence). The sequencing used cultured CD8+ T cells from PBMCs, collected from culture after CMV antigen stimulation. The sequence was collected from a human donor in good health (CMV status not recorded). Some clones in this sample may be carry-over from other donors' samples. This chain connects TRBV19 to TRBJ2-2; D gene uncertain. CDR3 sequence: CASSPLVGLGELFF. CDR3 sequence (DNA): TGTGCCAGTAGTCCTCTTGTAGGCCTCGGGGAGCTGTTTTTT.